This T cell receptor (beta chain) was identified in a study of blood T cell repertoires in COVID-19. Across the study: Researchers got acute and convalescent COVID-19 samples from the United States, Italy and Spain. Nucleic acid was either cDNA or gDNA, and it came from T cells, B-cell-depleted T cells, or PBMCs.

How the authors handled the data: Estimated nucleated cell counts came from reference gene primer amplification. Method: immunoSEQ multiplex PCR; TCRdb's copy keeps in-frame clones and lacks some. The DNA gave D and trimming, while V, J and clone size come from that table. This repertoire shows just under 80,000 clones, over 75% found once; its top ten account for approximately 46%. Trimming shortened V by 9 bases and J by 3 bases, and 11 bases separated the two germline ends. The germline gives CDR1 SNHLY, CDR2 FYNNEI. This CDR3 region has 12 residues. This TCR derives from a human donor in a cohort sampled during active COVID-19. V is TRBV2 and J is TRBJ2-5; tentative D call: TRBD2 (6 bases). Sequenced input: peripheral blood. CDR3 DNA sequence: TGTGCCAGTGGTGGGGAGGAAGAGACCCAGTACTTC. This sequence encodes CASGGEEETQYF. The whole variable domain, filled in from reference TRBV2 and TRBJ2-5, reads EPEVTQTPSHQVTQMGQEVILRCVPISNHLYFYWYRQILGQKVEFLVSFYNNEISEKSEIFDDQFSVERPDGSNFTLKIRSTKLEDSAMYFCASGGEEETQYFGPGTRLLVL.